The rows below give T cell receptor beta chains drawn from one sample of a study of shared clonotypes between healthy human individuals. The method was immunoSEQ multiplex PCR; TCRdb's version includes in-frame clones alone and lacks a portion of them. The sample has 2 million to 2.5 million clones, about 92% seen once. Sequenced material: naive CD8+ T cells from PBMCs. These receptors were obtained from a man younger than 35 in good health. Some clones in this sample may be carry-over from other donors' samples. CDR3s include the opening cysteine and the closing phenylalanine or tryptophan. Not all rows give a size; the values are once, few, many and, for expanded clones, a class.

size: NA
J: TRBJ1-2
V: TRBV7-9
CDR3: CASSNDRGQQDGYTF

size: NA
J: TRBJ2-7
V: TRBV29-1
CDR3: CSVEDTDSYEQYF

size: NA
J: TRBJ1-5
V: TRBV5-8
CDR3: CASSYGTDSNQPQHF

size: NA
J: TRBJ1-2
V: TRBV29-1
CDR3: CSVDQKTYGYTF

size: NA
J: TRBJ2-7
V: TRBV29-1
CDR3: CSVRQGPYEQYF

size: NA
J: TRBJ2-3
V: TRBV5-6
CDR3: CASSLEPLAGPTDTQYF

size: NA
J: TRBJ1-1
V: TRBV27
CDR3: CASSPGQGEKAFF

size: NA
J: TRBJ2-3
V: TRBV6-5
CDR3: CASSYSSSTDTQYF

size: NA
J: TRBJ1-1
V: TRBV2
CDR3: CASSTPKPDRGMNTEAFF

size: NA
J: TRBJ2-1
V: TRBV7-9
CDR3: CASSLGYNEQFF

size: NA
J: TRBJ2-1
V: TRBV9
CDR3: CASSRDRANNEQFF

size: NA
J: TRBJ1-5
V: TRBV9
CDR3: CASSVVPLSGNQPQHF

size: NA
J: TRBJ2-3
V: TRBV11-2
CDR3: CASRRGGDTQYF

size: NA
J: TRBJ2-1
V: TRBV7-9
CDR3: CASSQPLAGSEQFF

size: NA
J: TRBJ2-5
V: TRBV9
CDR3: CASSVVAGEKTQYF

size: NA
J: TRBJ1-1
V: TRBV19
CDR3: CASRRGQGLEDTEAFF

size: NA
J: NA
V: TRBV30
CDR3: CAWSVSSGHYEQYF

size: once
J: TRBJ2-7
V: TRBV18
CDR3: CASSPLEGLLYEQYF

size: once
J: TRBJ2-7
V: TRBV21-1
CDR3: CASSILSSGPSYEQYF

size: NA
J: TRBJ2-5
V: TRBV11-2
CDR3: CASSSQGAWETQYF

size: NA
J: TRBJ2-7
V: TRBV27
CDR3: CASTQYEQYF

size: few
J: TRBJ1-1
V: TRBV5-4
CDR3: CASTRGTEAFF